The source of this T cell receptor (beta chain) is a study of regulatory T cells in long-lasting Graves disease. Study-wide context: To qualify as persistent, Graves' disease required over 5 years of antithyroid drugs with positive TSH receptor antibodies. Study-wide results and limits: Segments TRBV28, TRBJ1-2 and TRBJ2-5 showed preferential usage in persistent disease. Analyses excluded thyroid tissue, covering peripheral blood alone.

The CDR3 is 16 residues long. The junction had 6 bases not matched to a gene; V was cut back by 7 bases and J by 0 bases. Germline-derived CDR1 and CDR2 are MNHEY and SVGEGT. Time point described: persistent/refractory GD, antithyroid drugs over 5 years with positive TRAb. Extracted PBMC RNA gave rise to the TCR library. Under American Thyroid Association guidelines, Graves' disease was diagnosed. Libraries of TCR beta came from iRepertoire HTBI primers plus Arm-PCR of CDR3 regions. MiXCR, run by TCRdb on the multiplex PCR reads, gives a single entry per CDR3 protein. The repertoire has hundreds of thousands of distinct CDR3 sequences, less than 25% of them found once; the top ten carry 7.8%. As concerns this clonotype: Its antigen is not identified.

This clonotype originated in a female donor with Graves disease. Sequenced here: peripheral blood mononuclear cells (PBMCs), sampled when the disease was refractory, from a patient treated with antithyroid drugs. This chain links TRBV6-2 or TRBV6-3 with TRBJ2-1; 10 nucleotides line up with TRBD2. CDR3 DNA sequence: TGTGCCAGCAACGGACTAGCGGAACACTCCTACAATGAGCAGTTCTTC. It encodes CASNGLAEHSYNEQFF.